These T cell receptor beta chains were read from a single sample in a study of OX40 agonist ivuxolimab in advanced cancers. Only in-frame clones appear in the TCRdb table, and some are missing; sequencing was by immunoSEQ multiplex PCR. The data show 70,000 to 95,000 clones, around 88% seen once. Here the sequenced sample was CD4+ or CD8+ T cells sorted from blood, taken in a trial of the OX40 agonist ivuxolimab. These receptors originate from an adult with an advanced solid tumor such as melanoma, head and neck, liver or kidney cancer. Both conserved end residues are part of each CDR3. A D gene is named only where the DNA matches it firmly. Clone size is not always given. Where it is, it says once, few, many or a class for expanded clones.

>TRBJ2-3|TRBD2|13|NA|TRBV29-1
TGCAGTCATTTCGGGGGGGCTACAGATACGCAGTATTTT
CSHFGGATDTQYF
>TRBJ1-2|TRBD1|13|NA|TRBV7-9
TGTGCCAGCACCTCGGGACAGGGGTATGGCTACACCTTC
CASTSGQGYGYTF
>TRBJ1-5|NA|14|few|TRBV7-9
TGTGCCAGCAGCCCCGACAGCGGGGAGCAGCCCCAGCATTTT
CASSPDSGEQPQHF
>TRBJ2-7|TRBD1|14|NA|TRBV11-2
TGTGCCAGCAGCCCCGGGACAGGTCCCTACGAGCAGTACTTC
CASSPGTGPYEQYF
>TRBJ1-4|NA|16|few|TRBV18
TGTGCCAGCTCGATGACAGTGGGGCACGGCGTTGAAAAACTGTTTTTT
CASSMTVGHGVEKLFF
>TRBJ2-3|NA|17|NA|TRBV14
TGTGCCAGCAGCCAAAGGAATCGAAACACCCCGGGTGAGGCGCAGTATTTT
CASSQRNRNTPGEAQYF
>TRBJ1-5|NA|16|NA|TRBV7-9
TGTGCCAGCAGCGCAGGGAAAACTACGAGCAATCAGCCCCAGCATTTT
CASSAGKTTSNQPQHF
>TRBJ2-1|TRBD1|15|NA|TRBV6-1
TGTGCCAGCAGTGTGGGACAGGGTTCCTACAATGAGCAGTTCTTC
CASSVGQGSYNEQFF
>TRBJ1-1|TRBD1|13|NA|TRBV30
TGTGCCTGGGGGGACAGGGGGGACACTGAAGCTTTCTTT
CAWGDRGDTEAFF
>TRBJ1-2|NA|14|NA|TRBV28
TGTGCCAGCAGACCCCCGGGGGGGGAATATGGCTACACCTTC
CASRPPGGEYGYTF
>TRBJ1-1|NA|16|NA|TRBV19
TGTGCCAGTACCCATAGGGGGGGGGCCCGGAACACTGAAGCTTTCTTT
CASTHRGGARNTEAFF
>TRBJ1-5|TRBD1|15|NA|TRBV6-1
TGTGCCAGCAGTGAGTCTTCAGGGGGGACCCAGCCCCAGCATTTT
CASSESSGGTQPQHF
>TRBJ2-5|NA|15|NA|TRBV2
TGTGCCAGCAGTCCACAGGGTATTAGGCAAGAGACCCAGTACTTC
CASSPQGIRQETQYF
>TRBJ1-3|TRBD1|14|NA|TRBV2
TGTGCCAGCAAGGGGGACAGGGATGGAAACACCATATATTTT
CASKGDRDGNTIYF
>TRBJ2-3|NA|16|NA|TRBV6-5
TGTGCCAGCAGTTTGCCGACCGGGGCTCGTCGTGATACGCAGTATTTT
CASSLPTGARRDTQYF
>TRBJ2-3|NA|16|once|TRBV14
TGTGCCAGCAGCCAAGTTTTCGCGGGGGCCACAGATACGCAGTATTTT
CASSQVFAGATDTQYF
>TRBJ1-2|NA|9|NA|TRBV5-8
TGTGCCAGCTCGTATGGCTACACCTTC
CASSYGYTF
>TRBJ2-1|NA|15|NA|TRBV5-1
TGCGCCAGCAGCCAACAGGGCTACTCCTACAATGAGCAGTTCTTC
CASSQQGYSYNEQFF
>TRBJ1-3|NA|14|NA|TRBV28
TGTGCCAGCAGCCAAGGGAGCTCTGGAAACACCATATATTTT
CASSQGSSGNTIYF
>TRBJ2-7|NA|14|NA|TRBV5-6
TGTGCCAGCAGCTTCTTTAACAGGCCCCTGGAGCAGTACTTC
CASSFFNRPLEQYF
>TRBJ1-1|NA|14|NA|TRBV6-1
TGTGCCAGCAGTCGGGGGGGAATGAACACTGAAGCTTTCTTT
CASSRGGMNTEAFF
>TRBJ1-4|NA|12|NA|TRBV10-2
TGCGCCAGCAGCGTGAGGGGTGAAAAACTGTTTTTT
CASSVRGEKLFF
>TRBJ2-7|TRBD1|13|NA|TRBV25-1
TGTGCCAGCAGTGAACAGGGGGCGACTGAGCAGTACTTC
CASSEQGATEQYF
>TRBJ2-7|NA|15|NA|TRBV4-2
TGTGCCAGCAGCCGGGGGGACAACGGGGGTTACGAGCAGTACTTC
CASSRGDNGGYEQYF
>TRBJ1-2|NA|12|NA|TRBV5-4
TGTGCCAGCAGTCATTCATTGGATGGCTACACCTTC
CASSHSLDGYTF
>TRBJ1-2|NA|15|NA|TRBV15
TGTGCCACCAGCACCTTACAGGGATCGGCCTATGGCTACACCTTC
CATSTLQGSAYGYTF
>TRBJ2-2|NA|17|NA|TRBV2
TGTGCCAGCACCTTAGGGGAGGACGGACGGGGCACCGGGGAGCTGTTTTTT
CASTLGEDGRGTGELFF
>TRBJ2-7|NA|14|NA|TRBV11-2
TGTGCCAGCAGCCGGGATCCACATTCCTACGAGCAGTACTTC
CASSRDPHSYEQYF
>TRBJ2-7|NA|13|NA|TRBV27
TGTGCCAGCAGTCCGGGACATCGCTACGAGCAGTACTTC
CASSPGHRYEQYF
>TRBJ2-2|NA|15|NA|TRBV10-1
TGCGCCAGCACCGAGGGTGGGGTAAACACCGGGGAGCTGTTTTTT
CASTEGGVNTGELFF
>TRBJ2-2|NA|17|NA|TRBV19
TGTGCCAGTAGTATAGTCCCTAAGATCGCGAACACCGGGGAGCTGTTTTTT
CASSIVPKIANTGELFF
>TRBJ2-1|NA|15|NA|TRBV6-5
TGTGCCAGCAGTTACGCAGGGTTAACGTCGGATGAGCAGTTCTTC
CASSYAGLTSDEQFF
>TRBJ2-7|TRBD2|14|once|TRBV19
TGTGCCAGTAGTATATTTGCGGGAGGGCCCGTGGCGTACTTC
CASSIFAGGPVAYF
>TRBJ2-5|TRBD2|16|NA|TRBV11-3
TGTGCCAGCAGCCTCCCGAGCGGGAGTGGCCAAGAGACCCAGTACTTC
CASSLPSGSGQETQYF
>TRBJ1-5|NA|13|NA|TRBV11-2
TGTGCCAGCAGCTTAGAGCCCGATCAGCCCCAGCATTTT
CASSLEPDQPQHF
>TRBJ2-7|NA|13|NA|TRBV6-1
TGTGCCAGCATACCCGGGGGGCAATACGAGCAGTACTTC
CASIPGGQYEQYF
>TRBJ1-1|NA|13|NA|TRBV18
TGTGCCAGCTCCCAACAGACGAACACTGAAGCTTTCTTT
CASSQQTNTEAFF
>TRBJ2-3|NA|13|NA|TRBV27
TGTGCCAGCAGTTCCTCGACTCCTCAGCCGCAGTATTTT
CASSSSTPQPQYF
>TRBJ1-3|TRBD1|15|NA|TRBV2
TGTGCCAGCAGTGCTACGGGACAGTCCGGAAACACCATATATTTT
CASSATGQSGNTIYF
>TRBJ2-7|TRBD1|15|NA|TRBV5-8
TGTGCCAGCAGCGCTCGACAGGGTAAAGTCTACGAGCAGTACTTC
CASSARQGKVYEQYF
>TRBJ1-4|TRBD1|14|once|TRBV27
TGTGCCAGCAGCCGACAGGGAAATAGTGAAAAACTGTTTTTT
CASSRQGNSEKLFF